This T cell receptor beta chain was identified in a study of cytomegalovirus exposure and HLA in healthy donors (dated 2017 in TCRdb). Broadly, across the study: According to an earlier analysis of a few hundred of the donors, 200 million or so T cells yielded roughly 100 million unique TCR beta sequences and approximately 300 Gb of sequence data. An early release covering roughly 640 HLA-typed donors comprised approximately 300 gigabases of sequencing data and around 80 million unique TCR sequences. Rather than using new phenotypic data, the later analysis identified candidate immune exposures from TCR beta sequences and from how often those sequences occurred across donors. Every repertoire in the discovery cohort had been generated on one and the same sequencing platform. Genome-wide SNP genotypes for about 60% of the roughly 670 donors were used in a later genetic analysis, which treated that subset as a discovery cohort. Among the roughly 380 genotyped donors, about 85% belonged to the genetic ancestry cluster associated with self-reported Caucasian donors. The study aimed to test whether signatures of past pathogen exposure could be identified by cataloging public T cell receptors. Typing coverage differed by locus: A, B, C, DRB1 and DQB1 were typed in roughly 620-640 donors, DQA1 in 500 to 550, DPA1 in around 610, and DPB1 in 472. An earlier analysis of 450 to 750 of the donors used high-throughput TCR beta sequencing to judge whether each TCR beta V gene segment behaved as functional or pseudogenic. Donor age, sex, ethnicity and CMV serostatus were compiled alongside the repertoire data. Both class I and class II loci were covered by HLA typing, at four-digit resolution. The study used immunosequencing to profile the T cell repertoires of 600 to 850 subjects and linked those repertoires to cytomegalovirus serostatus. Roughly 5 DR-DQ haplotypes were handled as single units for association and clustering, since linkage in the cohort was strong. On average, roughly 250,000 unique TCR beta nucleotide sequences were sequenced per donor among some 420 genotyped donors of the cohort, with 15% to 20% of those sequences being non-productive. In a later analysis, previously published TCR beta repertoires from 600 to 850 donors were re-analyzed and high-resolution HLA genotyping was added so that TCR occurrence patterns could be studied. The study combined high-throughput TCR immunosequencing, statistical association of individual TCRs with disease status, and machine learning to predict cytomegalovirus infection status. A separate validation cohort of roughly 110 different subjects was used in addition to the approximately 610-subject first cohort.

The CDR3, from cysteine to phenylalanine, totals 13 residues. Of the read, only the CDR3 DNA is kept; its 39 bases are in frame from base 1. Cut back by 3 bases and 6 bases, the V and J ends lie 13 bases apart. As encoded in the germline V gene (reference sequence), CDR1 is GTSNPN while CDR2 is SVGIG. The research as a whole found: Some IMGT-functional V segments, including TRBV6-2 and TRBV6-3, could not be told apart with the 87-base-pair reads, so those segments were excluded. Presence/absence analyses assumed roughly uniform sequencing depth across donors, an assumption that may not hold. For the cohort, immune exposure information was limited to CMV serostatus. An association between a missense DCLRE1C variant and V-gene and J-gene trimming of TCR beta chains was found in a later genetic analysis and replicated in an independent cohort. Because counts were too low, roughly 18 rarely observed V segments, including chromosome 9 orphons, were left out of the earlier analysis of some 600 of the donors. In a later analysis, HLA-associated TCR beta chains were found to be more clonally expanded and to have lower generation probabilities than equally common non-associated chains. A group of highly shared sequence variants was considered likely to be a technical artifact of the sequencing pipeline. Assigning TCR associations to individual alleles was difficult when HLA alleles, especially DR and DQ, strongly co-occurred. A later analysis found that most CMV-associated TCR beta chains appeared HLA-restricted, with HLA associations seemingly driven largely by CMV exposure. A few of the identified cytomegalovirus-associated TCR beta chains were confirmed in vitro to be specific for cytomegalovirus antigens. Linkage disequilibrium might explain the correlated functional status among segregating V segments, but an unknown experimental factor could not be excluded. A later analysis found that TCR association rates varied across HLA loci, with DRB1 alleles showing the most associated TCRs and HLA-C alleles the fewest. According to a later analysis, parvovirus B19, influenza, CMV and Epstein-Barr virus appeared linked to several top co-occurrence clusters. It was suggested by the authors that the approach could potentially be generalized to other disease states and immunological phenotypes. Most TCR sequences were seen in very few donors, while some public TCRs were found in many individuals. An earlier analysis of around 500 of the donors showed that most TCR beta V segments appeared in productive rearrangements either about 87% or about 30% of the time, which broadly matched IMGT annotations. The classifier was reported to diagnose cytomegalovirus status with high specificity and sensitivity in both the original and validation cohorts. Because HLA typing was unavailable for some donors at each locus, only the typed subset was used in association tests. Specific HLA alleles were associated with about 17,000 TCR beta sequences at a false discovery rate of 0.05 in a later analysis. A later genetic analysis reported fewer N-insertions in productive TCRs among donors in an Asian-associated ancestry cluster than the approximately 670-donor mean. In this cohort, only TCR beta chains were sequenced, and detectable features were limited by the absence of alpha or paired-chain data. A total of some 180 TCR beta chains were listed by the study as associated with cytomegalovirus. A further reported finding was that TCR beta sequences accurately predicted the HLA-A and HLA-B alleles for most subjects in the first cohort.

Library prep was done by the immunoSEQ multiplex PCR assay. For the multiplex PCR, a mixture combining 60 forward primers for TCR Vbeta segments and 13 reverse primers for TCR Jbeta segments was used. A multiplex PCR assay on genomic DNA amplified the CDR3 region of rearranged TCR beta genes. The Illumina HiSeq System was used to sequence the amplified TCR beta libraries as 87-base-pair reads. The authors' analysis ran thus. A later analysis counted about 80 million unique TCR beta chains across the 666 repertoires, and roughly 9.9 million of these chains were shared by at least two donors. A nearest-neighbor algorithm error-corrected the raw reads and collapsed the reads into unique sequences, merging closely related sequences to remove PCR and sequencing errors. CDR3 sequences were aligned to IMGT reference sequences to assign V, D and J gene segments. For a sequence to be retained, a match of at least six nucleotides to both a V gene segment and a J gene segment was required. A rearrangement counted as productive if the CDR3 had no stop codons and remained in frame with V and J, and every other rearrangement counted as non-productive. Following IMGT convention, CDR3 was defined as the stretch from the second conserved V-encoded cysteine up to the conserved J-encoded phenylalanine. The earlier analysis of about 620 of the donors excluded sequences that lacked an unambiguous match to a single V gene segment. In an earlier analysis of roughly 600 of the donors, a V segment was called functional when productive rearrangements were above 56.7%, and segregating when the standard deviation between donors exceeded 5%. A statistical classification framework was developed to diagnose cytomegalovirus status using the catalog of TCR beta chain sequences. A later analysis assigned V and J genes by comparing TCR nucleotide sequences with IMGT/GENE-DB human TR gene sequences. In a later analysis, CDR3 sequences and most-parsimonious VDJ recombination scenarios were assigned using the TCRdist pipeline. In a later analysis, each TCR beta chain was defined by its CDR3 amino acid sequence together with its V-gene family, and reads lacking a unique V-gene family were excluded. To address suspected cross-contamination and a sequencing artifact, a later analysis removed 592 highly shared, low-generation-probability nucleotide sequences. In a later analysis, a clonal expansion index for each public chain was calculated from normalized within-repertoire ranks of inferred template counts. Generation probabilities in a later analysis came from a VDJ recombination model fitted to out-of-frame rearrangements, and those results were checked against IGoR. In a later analysis, TCR-TCR, TCR-HLA and TCR-CMV co-occurrence was scored with hypergeometric tests, and a repertoire-size bias correction was applied to TCR pairs. In a later analysis, false discovery rates were estimated by permuting HLA or CMV assignments 20 times. In a later analysis, co-occurring TCRs were grouped with DBSCAN, and TCRdist sequence similarity was added when clustering was performed within HLA-allele-positive subsets. For co-occurrence clustering, repertoires with fewer than 30,000 or more than 120,000 public chains were excluded, along with five or six repertoires with anomalous nucleotide sharing. TCRdb took this table from immuneACCESS and kept in-frame rearrangements with V and J called. Such tables lack part of the clones; where checked against another copy, unresolved V genes explain under half of the gap, and the rest is unexplained. For V, J and clone size, that table is used; D and trimming come from the DNA. This sample holds under 150,000 clones; 75% to 85% were observed only once. 5% to 7.5% of the sample is taken by the ten largest.

About this clone itself: This clone's antigen is unknown. No much larger clone is present one base from it, and per-base qualities are unavailable.

The cohort was made up of hundreds of healthy bone marrow donors. At the time of sampling, all cohort members were nominally healthy, though unrecorded immune exposures were likely present. The donor tested CMV seropositive, placing the donor among the approximately 290 seropositive members of the cohort. Every donor gave a peripheral blood sample, and the peripheral blood mononuclear cells from that sample were used for TCR beta sequencing. Genomic DNA was extracted from the blood cell samples with the Qiagen DNeasy Blood Extraction Kit. The sequenced material came from PBMCs. The V and J segments used are TRBV30 and TRBJ2-3, with the D gene call left open. The TCR sequence derives from a woman in her forties in good health and CMV-seropositive. The nucleotide sequence reads as follows: TGTGCCTGGAGCGTAGAACTTAGTGATACGCAGTATTTT. Translated, it reads CAWSVELSDTQYF.